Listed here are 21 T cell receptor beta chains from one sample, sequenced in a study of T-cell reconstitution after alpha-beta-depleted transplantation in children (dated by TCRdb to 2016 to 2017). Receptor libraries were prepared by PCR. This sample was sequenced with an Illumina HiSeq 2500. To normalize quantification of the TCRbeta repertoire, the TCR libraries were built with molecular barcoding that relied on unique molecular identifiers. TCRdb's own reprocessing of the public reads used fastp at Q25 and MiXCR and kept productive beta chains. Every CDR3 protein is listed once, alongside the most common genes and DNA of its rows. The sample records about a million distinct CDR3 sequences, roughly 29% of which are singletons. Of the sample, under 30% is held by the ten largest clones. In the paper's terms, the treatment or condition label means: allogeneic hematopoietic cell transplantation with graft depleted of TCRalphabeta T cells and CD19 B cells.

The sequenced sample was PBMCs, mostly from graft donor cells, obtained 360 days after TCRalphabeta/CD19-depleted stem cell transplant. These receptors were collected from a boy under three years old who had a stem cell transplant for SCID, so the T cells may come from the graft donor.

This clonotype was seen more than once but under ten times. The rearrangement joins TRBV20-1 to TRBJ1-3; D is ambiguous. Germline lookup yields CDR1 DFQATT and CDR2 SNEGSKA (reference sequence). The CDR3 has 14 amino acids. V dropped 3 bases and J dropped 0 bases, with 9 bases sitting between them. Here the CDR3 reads CSARFPGSGNTIYF. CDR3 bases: TGCAGTGCTAGGTTTCCGGGCTCTGGAAACACCATATATTTT.

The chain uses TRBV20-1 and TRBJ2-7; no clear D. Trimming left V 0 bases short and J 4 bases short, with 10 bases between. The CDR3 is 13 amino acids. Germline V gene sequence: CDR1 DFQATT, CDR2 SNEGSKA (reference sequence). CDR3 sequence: CSARDPRFYEQYF. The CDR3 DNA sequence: TGCAGTGCTAGAGATCCACGCTTTTACGAGCAGTACTTC.

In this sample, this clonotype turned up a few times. The CDR3 sequence is CSLREIRNEQFF. The CDR3 DNA reads as TGCAGCCTCCGGGAGATAAGGAATGAGCAGTTCTTC. The chain is built from TRBV29-1 and TRBJ2-1, with D perhaps matching TRBD2 (6 bases). Trimming shortened V by 8 bases and J by 7 bases, and 15 bases separated the two germline ends. The CDR3 has 12 amino acids. Germline V lookup: CDR1 SQVTM, CDR2 ANQGSEA.

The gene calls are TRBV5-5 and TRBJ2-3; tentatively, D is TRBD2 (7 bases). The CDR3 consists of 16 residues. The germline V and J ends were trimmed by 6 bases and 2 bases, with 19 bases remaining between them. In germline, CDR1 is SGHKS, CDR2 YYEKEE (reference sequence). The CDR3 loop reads CASILGGGANTDTQYF. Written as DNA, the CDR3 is TGTGCCAGCATCCTTGGAGGGGGGGCCAACACAGATACGCAGTATTTT.

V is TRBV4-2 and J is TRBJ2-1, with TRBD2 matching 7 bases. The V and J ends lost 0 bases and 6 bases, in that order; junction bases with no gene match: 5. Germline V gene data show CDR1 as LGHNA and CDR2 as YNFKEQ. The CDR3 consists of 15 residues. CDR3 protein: CASSQDGDYINEQFF. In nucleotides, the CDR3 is TGTGCCAGCAGCCAAGATGGGGACTATATCAATGAGCAGTTCTTC.

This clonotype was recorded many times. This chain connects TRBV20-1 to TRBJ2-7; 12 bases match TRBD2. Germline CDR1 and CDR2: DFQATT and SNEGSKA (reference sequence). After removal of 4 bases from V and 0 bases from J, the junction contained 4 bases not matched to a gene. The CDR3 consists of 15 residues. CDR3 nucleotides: TGCAGTGCTACTTGGACTAGCGGGGTCTCCTACGAGCAGTACTTC. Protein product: CSATWTSGVSYEQYF.

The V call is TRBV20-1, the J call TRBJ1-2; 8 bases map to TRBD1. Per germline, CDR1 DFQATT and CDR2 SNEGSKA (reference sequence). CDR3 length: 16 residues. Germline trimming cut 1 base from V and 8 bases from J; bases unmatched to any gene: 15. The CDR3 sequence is CSARGGGGQGARGYTF. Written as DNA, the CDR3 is TGCAGTGCTAGAGGTGGGGGGGGGCAGGGGGCGCGAGGCTACACCTTC.

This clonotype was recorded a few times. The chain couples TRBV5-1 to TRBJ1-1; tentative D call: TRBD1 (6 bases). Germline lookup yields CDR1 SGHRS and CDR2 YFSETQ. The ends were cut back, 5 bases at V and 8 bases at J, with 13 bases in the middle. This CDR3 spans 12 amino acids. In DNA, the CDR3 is TGCGCCAGCAGATCAGGGACAACCGAAGCTTTCTTT. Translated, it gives CASRSGTTEAFF. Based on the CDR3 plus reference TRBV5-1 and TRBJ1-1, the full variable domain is KAGVTQTPRYLIKTRGQQVTLSCSPISGHRSVSWYQQTPGQGLQFLFEYFSETQRNKGNFPGRFSGRQFSNSRSEMNVSTLELGDSALYLCASRSGTTEAFFGQGTRLTVV.

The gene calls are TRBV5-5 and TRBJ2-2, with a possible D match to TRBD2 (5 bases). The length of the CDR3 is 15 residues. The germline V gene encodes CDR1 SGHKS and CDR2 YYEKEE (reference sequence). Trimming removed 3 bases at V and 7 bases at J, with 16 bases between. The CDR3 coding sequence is TGTGCCAGCAGCTCAGGACTTCAGGAGAACGGGGAGCTGTTTTTT. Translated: CASSSGLQENGELFF.

The DNA of the CDR3 is TGTGCCAGCGGGGCAACCGCGAAGAACACCATATATTTT. Translated: CASGATAKNTIYF. The chain employs TRBV12-3 or TRBV12-4 and TRBJ1-3, with D perhaps matching TRBD1 (5 bases). Trimming removed 8 bases at V and 7 bases at J, with 15 bases between. The CDR3 runs 13 residues.

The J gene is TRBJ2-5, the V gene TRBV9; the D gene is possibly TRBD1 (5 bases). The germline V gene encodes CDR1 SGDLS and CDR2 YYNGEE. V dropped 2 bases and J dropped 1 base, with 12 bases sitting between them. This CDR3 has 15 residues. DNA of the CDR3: TGTGCCAGCAGCGTGTCTGGGGCCTCCCAAGAGACCCAGTACTTC. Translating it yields CASSVSGASQETQYF.

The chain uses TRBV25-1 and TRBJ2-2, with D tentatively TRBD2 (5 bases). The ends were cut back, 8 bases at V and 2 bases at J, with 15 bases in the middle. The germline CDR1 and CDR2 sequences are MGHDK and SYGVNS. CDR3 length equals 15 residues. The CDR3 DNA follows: TGTGCCAGCCTCGGGGTCACAGACAACACCGGGGAGCTGTTTTTT. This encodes CASLGVTDNTGELFF.

This CDR3 is CASSSLDPEQFF. CDR3 nucleotide sequence: TGTGCCAGCAGCTCACTAGACCCTGAGCAGTTCTTC. The V and J genes are TRBV28 and TRBJ2-1; TRBD2 might be the D (5 bases). The CDR3 totals 12 residues. CDR1 is MDHEN, CDR2 SYDVKM, per germline. V lost 6 bases and J lost 9, with 12 bases in between.

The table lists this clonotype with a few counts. The CDR3 protein is CASSLVVATSAVYNEQFF. Here the CDR3 DNA reads TGCGCCAGCAGCTTGGTGGTAGCTACTAGCGCGGTCTACAATGAGCAGTTCTTC. V and J are TRBV5-1 and TRBJ2-1, with 7 nucleotides matching TRBD2. The J segment lost 3 bases and the V segment lost 0 bases, leaving 12 bases of the junction unmatched. The CDR3 runs 18 residues. Germline loops: CDR1 SGHRS, CDR2 YFSETQ.

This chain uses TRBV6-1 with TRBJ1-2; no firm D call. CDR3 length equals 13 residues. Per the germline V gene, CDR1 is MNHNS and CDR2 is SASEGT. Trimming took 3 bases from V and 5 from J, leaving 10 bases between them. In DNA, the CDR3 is TGTGCCAGCAGTGACGGGTTTGGGTATGGCTACACCTTC. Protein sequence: CASSDGFGYGYTF.

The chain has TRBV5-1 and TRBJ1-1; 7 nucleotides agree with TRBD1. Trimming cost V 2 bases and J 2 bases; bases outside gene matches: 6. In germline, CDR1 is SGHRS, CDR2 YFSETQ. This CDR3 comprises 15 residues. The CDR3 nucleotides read TGCGCCAGCAGCTTCAGACAGGGCTCTAACACTGAAGCTTTCTTT. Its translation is CASSFRQGSNTEAFF.

CDR3 protein: CASSLGREQFF. The CDR3 DNA follows: TGTGCCAGCAGTTTGGGGAGGGAGCAGTTCTTC. The chain uses TRBV6-5 and TRBJ2-1; perhaps TRBD2 as D (6 bases). V lost 4 bases and J lost 10, with 8 bases in between. The CDR3 contains 11 residues. In germline, CDR1 is MNHEY, CDR2 SVGAGI.

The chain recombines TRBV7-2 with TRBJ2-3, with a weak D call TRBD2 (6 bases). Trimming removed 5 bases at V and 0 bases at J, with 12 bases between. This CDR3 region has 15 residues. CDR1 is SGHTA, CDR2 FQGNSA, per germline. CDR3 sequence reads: CASSRPGLSTDTQYF. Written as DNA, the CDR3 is TGTGCCAGCAGCCGTCCGGGACTCAGCACAGATACGCAGTATTTT.

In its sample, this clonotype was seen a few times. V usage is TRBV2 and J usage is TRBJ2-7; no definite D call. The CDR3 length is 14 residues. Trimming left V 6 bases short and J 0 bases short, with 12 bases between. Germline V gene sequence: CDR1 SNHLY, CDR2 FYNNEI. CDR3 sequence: CASRWIFFSYEQYF. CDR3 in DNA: TGTGCCAGCAGATGGATCTTCTTCTCCTACGAGCAGTACTTC.

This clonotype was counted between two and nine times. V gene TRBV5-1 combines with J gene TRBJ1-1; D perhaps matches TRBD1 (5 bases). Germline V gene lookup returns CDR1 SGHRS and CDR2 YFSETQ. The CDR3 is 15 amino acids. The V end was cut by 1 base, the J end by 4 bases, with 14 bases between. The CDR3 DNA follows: TGCGCCAGCAGCTTGTTGTCCCACGGGGCCACTGAAGCTTTCTTT. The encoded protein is CASSLLSHGATEAFF.

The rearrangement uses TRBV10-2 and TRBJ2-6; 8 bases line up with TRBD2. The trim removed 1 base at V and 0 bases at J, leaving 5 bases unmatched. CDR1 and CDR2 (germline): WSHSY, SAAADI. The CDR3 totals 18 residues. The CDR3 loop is CASSEWGSGDSGANVLTF. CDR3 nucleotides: TGCGCCAGCAGTGAGTGGGGTAGCGGGGACTCTGGGGCCAACGTCCTGACTTTC.